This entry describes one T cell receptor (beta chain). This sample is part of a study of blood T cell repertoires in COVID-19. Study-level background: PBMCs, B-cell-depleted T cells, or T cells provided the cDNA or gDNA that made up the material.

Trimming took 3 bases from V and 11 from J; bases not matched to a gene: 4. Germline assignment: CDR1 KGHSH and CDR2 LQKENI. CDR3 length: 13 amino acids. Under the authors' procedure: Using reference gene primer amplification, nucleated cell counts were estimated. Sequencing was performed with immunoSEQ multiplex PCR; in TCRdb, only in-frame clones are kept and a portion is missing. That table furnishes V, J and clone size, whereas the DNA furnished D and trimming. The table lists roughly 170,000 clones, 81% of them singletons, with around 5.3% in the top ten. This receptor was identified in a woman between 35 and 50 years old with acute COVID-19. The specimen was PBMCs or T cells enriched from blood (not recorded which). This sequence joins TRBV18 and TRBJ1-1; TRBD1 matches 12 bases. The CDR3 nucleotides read TGTGCCAGCTCACCCCCGGGACAGGGGGCGGCTTTCTTT. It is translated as CASSPPGQGAAFF.